This T cell receptor beta chain was sequenced for a study of T cell clonotyping in hematopoietic cell transplantation. Findings and limits, study-wide: Pathologically expanded recipient clonotypes increased progressively from day 30 to day 180 as diversity fell.

As concerns this clone: Its antigen is not known.

TCRdb keeps only in-frame clones here, not all; method: immunoSEQ multiplex PCR. The sample yields about 9,300 clones, 84% seen once. V lost 4 bases and J lost 7, with 20 bases in between. The CDR3 is 15 amino acids. CDR1 is SGHTS, CDR2 YDEGEE, per germline. Recipients were bled about 28 days pretransplant and at posttransplant days 30, 100, 180. The TCR comes from a male patient aged 55 to 69 who had an allogeneic stem cell transplant from an unrelated donor, so the T cells may come from the graft donor. Some clones in this sample may be carry-over from other donors' samples. The material was PBMCs, obtained at the time of graft-versus-host disease after allogeneic stem cell transplant. V is TRBV5-8 and J is TRBJ2-5; D might be TRBD1 (6 bases). CDR3 in amino acids: CASSVTGQGKMTQYF. In nucleotides, the CDR3 is TGTGCCAGCAGCGTAACAGGGCAGGGAAAGATGACCCAGTACTTC. Filled out from reference TRBV5-8 and TRBJ2-5, the complete variable domain reads EAGVTQSPTHLIKTRGQQATLRCSPISGHTSVYWYQQALGLGLQFLLWYDEGEERNRGNFPPRFSGRQFPNYSSELNVNALELEDSALYLCASSVTGQGKMTQYFGPGTRLLVL.